Sequencing of this T cell receptor (beta chain) was carried out in a study of sequential checkpoint blockade in melanoma. Study summary: Randomization was 1:1 between first-line nivolumab→ipilimumab and ipilimumab→nivolumab. After both sequences, patients received maintenance nivolumab.

Germline values: CDR1 MNHEY, CDR2 SVGAGI. The V and J ends lost 1 base and 4 bases, in that order; junction bases with no gene match: 2. There are 14 residues in the CDR3. The treatment: randomized to nivolumab then ipilimumab (arm A) or the reverse (arm B). No patient had prior DNA-damaging chemotherapy. Sorted cells were live CD3+CD8+, lacking CD19 and CD56, from PBMCs. TCRdb's copy holds only in-frame clones and misses some; the assay was immunoSEQ multiplex PCR. The sample comprises under 40,000 clones, around nine tenths of which are singletons, and around 12% rests with the top ten. The V and J genes are TRBV6-5 and TRBJ1-2; TRBD1 aligns across 8 bases. The receptor's source is a human donor with melanoma. Sequencing used CD8+ T cells sorted from blood (inferred from file names), obtained from a patient given nivolumab and ipilimumab in sequence. The CDR3 sequence is CASSYFQGAYGYTF. The CDR3 nucleotides are TGTGCCAGCAGTTACTTCCAGGGGGCCTATGGCTACACCTTC.